This TCR beta chain was sequenced for a study of blood T cell repertoires in COVID-19. Across the study: Researchers got acute and convalescent COVID-19 samples from the United States, Italy and Spain. The analysed material was cDNA or gDNA that came from T cells, B-cell-depleted T cells, or PBMCs.

In the original analysis: Estimation of nucleated cell counts relied on the amplification of reference gene primers. The protocol was immunoSEQ multiplex PCR, while the TCRdb copy is restricted to in-frame clones and leaves out a portion. That table gives V, J and clone size, and the DNA gave D and trimming. The sample consists of over 95,000 clones, roughly 84% of them appearing once. V lost 4 bases, J lost 5 bases, and 6 bases stayed unmatched. This CDR3 has 16 residues. Germline CDR1 is MNHEY and CDR2 is SVGAGI. The chain employs TRBV6-5 and TRBJ2-2; 11 bases align to TRBD2. The sample consisted of peripheral blood. This clonotype was obtained from a man between 65 and 80 years old with active or convalescent COVID-19. The CDR3 loop reads CASSSLAGGRTGELFF. CDR3 in DNA: TGTGCCAGCAGTTCTCTAGCGGGGGGCCGAACCGGGGAGCTGTTTTTT.